These T cell receptor beta chains were read from a single sample in a study of cytomegalovirus exposure and HLA in healthy donors. TCRdb keeps only in-frame clones here, not all; method: immunoSEQ multiplex PCR. The data contain 50,000 to 80,000 clones, 90% to 95% of them seen just once; the ten biggest clones take up 5.8%. Sequenced material: PBMCs. These TCRs come from a young woman in good health and CMV-seropositive. The CDR3 runs from the conserved cysteine through the conserved F or W. A D gene is named only where the DNA matches it firmly. Expanded clones get a size class; other rows say once, few or many, or leave the size out.

clone_size: NA
d_call: NA
j_call: TRBJ1-3
v_call: TRBV23-1
cdr3_nt: TGCGCCAGCAGTCAAGGCGGCCCGGCGGGCAGTCATGGAAACACCATATATTTT
cdr3_aa: CASSQGGPAGSHGNTIYF

clone_size: NA
d_call: NA
j_call: TRBJ1-5
v_call: TRBV5-6
cdr3_nt: TGTGCCAGCAGCCGGGGGAGTAATCAGCCCCAGCATTTT
cdr3_aa: CASSRGSNQPQHF

clone_size: NA
d_call: NA
j_call: TRBJ2-1
v_call: TRBV30
cdr3_nt: TGTGCCTGGAGTGTTGGAGTAGCCAATGAGCAGTTCTTC
cdr3_aa: CAWSVGVANEQFF

clone_size: NA
d_call: TRBD2
j_call: TRBJ2-7
v_call: TRBV7-2
cdr3_nt: TGTGCCAGCAGCAACCCTAGCGGGGTAGGGGAGCAGTACTTC
cdr3_aa: CASSNPSGVGEQYF

clone_size: NA
d_call: NA
j_call: TRBJ1-5
v_call: TRBV5-4
cdr3_nt: TGTGCCAGCAGCTCGGAGAATCAGCCCCAGCATTTT
cdr3_aa: CASSSENQPQHF

clone_size: NA
d_call: TRBD1
j_call: TRBJ2-5
v_call: TRBV7-9
cdr3_nt: TGTGCCAGCAGCTCAACAGGGGAGAAAGAGACCCAGTACTTC
cdr3_aa: CASSSTGEKETQYF

clone_size: NA
d_call: TRBD2
j_call: TRBJ2-1
v_call: TRBV5-1
cdr3_nt: TGCGCCAGCAGCCAGACTAGCGGGGCAAGCTCCTACAATGAGCAGTTCTTC
cdr3_aa: CASSQTSGASSYNEQFF

clone_size: NA
d_call: TRBD1
j_call: TRBJ1-1
v_call: TRBV11-3
cdr3_nt: TGTGCCAGCAGCCCCTCGGGACAGTCGAACACTGAAGCTTTCTTT
cdr3_aa: CASSPSGQSNTEAFF

clone_size: NA
d_call: NA
j_call: TRBJ2-7
v_call: TRBV7-9
cdr3_nt: TGTGCCAGCAGCCGGGTCCCGGACTACGAGCAGTACTTC
cdr3_aa: CASSRVPDYEQYF

clone_size: NA
d_call: TRBD1
j_call: TRBJ2-6
v_call: TRBV5-4
cdr3_nt: TGTGCCAGCAGCGGTGGGACAGACCTTAGCTCTGGGGCCAACGTCCTGACTTTC
cdr3_aa: CASSGGTDLSSGANVLTF

clone_size: NA
d_call: NA
j_call: TRBJ1-4
v_call: TRBV13
cdr3_nt: TGTGCCAGCAGAAAGGGAGGTGAAAAACTGTTTTTT
cdr3_aa: CASRKGGEKLFF

clone_size: NA
d_call: TRBD1
j_call: TRBJ1-1
v_call: TRBV7-6
cdr3_nt: TGTGCCAGCAGCCGGGACAGGGCCCTTAGCACTGAAGCTTTCTTT
cdr3_aa: CASSRDRALSTEAFF

clone_size: NA
d_call: NA
j_call: TRBJ1-4
v_call: TRBV7-2
cdr3_nt: TGTGCCAGCAGCTTAGACGCCAACGGGAATGAAAAACTGTTTTTT
cdr3_aa: CASSLDANGNEKLFF

clone_size: NA
d_call: TRBD1
j_call: TRBJ2-2
v_call: TRBV5-4
cdr3_nt: TGTGCCAGCAGCCAAGGGGCAGGGGGGAACACCGGGGAGCTGTTTTTT
cdr3_aa: CASSQGAGGNTGELFF

clone_size: NA
d_call: TRBD2
j_call: TRBJ2-1
v_call: TRBV11-3
cdr3_nt: TGTGCCAGCAGCTTCTCTGGACTAGCGGGGGGGCCCCGGTCCTACAATGAGCAGTTCTTC
cdr3_aa: CASSFSGLAGGPRSYNEQFF

clone_size: NA
d_call: NA
j_call: TRBJ1-2
v_call: TRBV18
cdr3_nt: TGTGCCAGCTCCCGCGACAGCTATGGCTACACCTTC
cdr3_aa: CASSRDSYGYTF

clone_size: NA
d_call: NA
j_call: TRBJ2-3
v_call: TRBV6-4
cdr3_nt: TGTGCCAGCAGTAACTCGTGGAGCGCGGCAGATACGCAGTATTTT
cdr3_aa: CASSNSWSAADTQYF

clone_size: NA
d_call: NA
j_call: TRBJ2-1
v_call: TRBV7-9
cdr3_nt: TGTGCTCCGGGGGACTCCTACAATGAGCAGTTCTTC
cdr3_aa: CAPGDSYNEQFF

clone_size: NA
d_call: NA
j_call: TRBJ2-1
v_call: TRBV4-1
cdr3_nt: TGCGCCAGCAGCCGGGGCGGAGTCTACAATGAGCAGTTCTTC
cdr3_aa: CASSRGGVYNEQFF

clone_size: NA
d_call: TRBD1
j_call: TRBJ2-1
v_call: TRBV4-2
cdr3_nt: TGTGCCAGCAGCCAAGATACCGGGACAGGGGGGTCCTACAATGAGCAGTTCTTC
cdr3_aa: CASSQDTGTGGSYNEQFF

clone_size: once
d_call: TRBD1
j_call: TRBJ2-7
v_call: TRBV5-1
cdr3_nt: TGCGCCAGCAGTTTCCGGGACAGGGGGGTCGAGCAGTACTTC
cdr3_aa: CASSFRDRGVEQYF

clone_size: NA
d_call: NA
j_call: TRBJ1-1
v_call: TRBV19
cdr3_nt: TGTGCCAGTACTCAGGGGACTGAAGCTTTCTTT
cdr3_aa: CASTQGTEAFF

clone_size: NA
d_call: TRBD2
j_call: TRBJ2-2
v_call: TRBV4-3
cdr3_nt: TGCGCCAGCAGCCATCAAGCGGGATGGTTGAACACCGGGGAGCTGTTTTTT
cdr3_aa: CASSHQAGWLNTGELFF

clone_size: NA
d_call: NA
j_call: TRBJ1-5
v_call: TRBV28
cdr3_nt: TGTGCCAGCAGTCCCACAGGGTTGGGGGTAAGCAATCAGCCCCAGCATTTT
cdr3_aa: CASSPTGLGVSNQPQHF

clone_size: NA
d_call: NA
j_call: TRBJ1-2
v_call: TRBV19
cdr3_nt: TGTGCCAGTAGCATCGGGAGCGTCCATATTAGGTCTGGCTACACCTTC
cdr3_aa: CASSIGSVHIRSGYTF

clone_size: NA
d_call: NA
j_call: TRBJ2-3
v_call: TRBV4-2
cdr3_nt: TGTGCCAGCAGCCAGGAGGAAGCGGCTAGCACAGATACGCAGTATTTT
cdr3_aa: CASSQEEAASTDTQYF

clone_size: NA
d_call: TRBD1
j_call: TRBJ2-7
v_call: TRBV5-1
cdr3_nt: TGCGCCAGCAGCTTTGGACAGGCCTCCTACGAGCAGTACTTC
cdr3_aa: CASSFGQASYEQYF

clone_size: once
d_call: TRBD1
j_call: TRBJ2-2
v_call: TRBV2
cdr3_nt: TGTGCCAGCGGTCGGACAGGGCGGAAAACCGGGGAGCTGTTTTTT
cdr3_aa: CASGRTGRKTGELFF

clone_size: NA
d_call: TRBD2
j_call: TRBJ2-1
v_call: TRBV9
cdr3_nt: TGTGCCAGCAGCGTAGGGGCGGCGGGAGCCCTCAATGAGCAGTTCTTC
cdr3_aa: CASSVGAAGALNEQFF

clone_size: NA
d_call: NA
j_call: TRBJ1-1
v_call: TRBV5-6
cdr3_nt: TGTGCCAGCAGCTTACCTCAGGGGTTCACTGAAGCTTTCTTT
cdr3_aa: CASSLPQGFTEAFF

clone_size: NA
d_call: NA
j_call: TRBJ1-1
v_call: TRBV2
cdr3_nt: TGTGCCAGCAACGGACAACCGAACACTGAAGCTTTCTTT
cdr3_aa: CASNGQPNTEAFF

clone_size: NA
d_call: NA
j_call: TRBJ2-7
v_call: TRBV19
cdr3_nt: TGTGCCAGTAGTCCTCGGACGGGAACCTACGAGCAGTACTTC
cdr3_aa: CASSPRTGTYEQYF

clone_size: NA
d_call: NA
j_call: TRBJ1-1
v_call: TRBV15
cdr3_nt: TGTGCCACCAGCCGCAACACAGCAAACACTGAAGCTTTCTTT
cdr3_aa: CATSRNTANTEAFF

clone_size: once
d_call: NA
j_call: TRBJ2-7
v_call: TRBV27
cdr3_nt: TGTGCCAGCAGCCTCGGAGGGCCTCGCGAGCAGTACTTC
cdr3_aa: CASSLGGPREQYF

clone_size: once
d_call: TRBD1
j_call: TRBJ2-7
v_call: TRBV19
cdr3_nt: TGTGCCAGTAGTCGATCAGGGACAGGCACCTACGAGCAGTACTTC
cdr3_aa: CASSRSGTGTYEQYF

clone_size: NA
d_call: TRBD1
j_call: TRBJ2-3
v_call: TRBV6-1
cdr3_nt: TGTGCCAGCAGTGAACCGGGACAGGGGCAATGGATTAGCACAGATACGCAGTATTTT
cdr3_aa: CASSEPGQGQWISTDTQYF

clone_size: NA
d_call: NA
j_call: TRBJ1-1
v_call: TRBV7-9
cdr3_nt: TGTGCCAGCTTAGGGGGGAACACTGAAGCTTTCTTT
cdr3_aa: CASLGGNTEAFF

clone_size: NA
d_call: NA
j_call: TRBJ2-7
v_call: TRBV28
cdr3_nt: TGTGCCAGCTCTTTGTCTAGCTCCTACGAGCAGTACTTC
cdr3_aa: CASSLSSSYEQYF

clone_size: NA
d_call: NA
j_call: TRBJ2-3
v_call: TRBV11-2
cdr3_nt: TGTGCCAGCAGCTTGGGGGGTACAGATACGCAGTATTTT
cdr3_aa: CASSLGGTDTQYF

clone_size: NA
d_call: NA
j_call: TRBJ1-1
v_call: TRBV9
cdr3_nt: TGTGCCAGCAGCGTAGGTGGCCGGGGGGCGAACACTGAAGCTTTCTTT
cdr3_aa: CASSVGGRGANTEAFF

clone_size: NA
d_call: NA
j_call: TRBJ2-3
v_call: TRBV7-2
cdr3_nt: TGTGCCAGCAGCTTACCCTCTAGCCTCCAGGATACGCAGTATTTT
cdr3_aa: CASSLPSSLQDTQYF

clone_size: once
d_call: TRBD2
j_call: TRBJ2-3
v_call: TRBV19
cdr3_nt: TGTGCCAGTAGTTCAGGACTAGCGGGTAGCACAGATACGCAGTATTTT
cdr3_aa: CASSSGLAGSTDTQYF

clone_size: NA
d_call: NA
j_call: TRBJ2-7
v_call: TRBV27
cdr3_nt: TGTGCCAGCAGTTTAGTAGGGGCCGCCTGCGAGCAGTACTTC
cdr3_aa: CASSLVGAACEQYF

clone_size: NA
d_call: NA
j_call: TRBJ1-1
v_call: TRBV5-4
cdr3_nt: TGTGCCAGCAGCTTGTCCATGGCGGCTAACACTGAAGCTTTCTTT
cdr3_aa: CASSLSMAANTEAFF

clone_size: NA
d_call: TRBD1
j_call: TRBJ1-1
v_call: TRBV4-1
cdr3_nt: TGCGCCAGCAGCCAAGAAGGGAGCGCCAGGGGGTCCACTGAAGCTTTCTTT
cdr3_aa: CASSQEGSARGSTEAFF

clone_size: NA
d_call: TRBD2
j_call: TRBJ2-3
v_call: TRBV5-6
cdr3_nt: TGTGCCAGCACAGGGACTAGCGGGAGAGGTGGACCAAGCACAGATACGCAGTATTTT
cdr3_aa: CASTGTSGRGGPSTDTQYF

clone_size: NA
d_call: TRBD2
j_call: TRBJ2-1
v_call: TRBV19
cdr3_nt: TGTGCCAGTAGTAGGAGCGGGGGCTTCTCCTACAATGAGCAGTTCTTC
cdr3_aa: CASSRSGGFSYNEQFF

clone_size: once
d_call: NA
j_call: TRBJ1-5
v_call: TRBV28
cdr3_nt: TGTGCCAGCAGTTTCTCGTTGTGGGGGCCCCCACAGCCCCAGCATTTT
cdr3_aa: CASSFSLWGPPQPQHF